One T cell receptor (beta chain) is described in this entry. The target of this receptor is not known. Base qualities are not recorded, but no much larger clone differs from it by a single base. In Seattle, one collaborating source enrolled patients while the infection was active and tracked those patients longitudinally over the course of disease. Whole blood was collected in K2EDTA tubes by collaborating institutions according to the institutions' own protocols. For TCRbeta analysis, collaborators shipped samples as frozen whole blood, isolated PBMCs, or DNA extracted from either of those sample types. TCRbeta CDR3 regions were amplified from genomic DNA using the immunoSEQ Assay, a bias-controlled multiplex PCR. From the authors' description of their analysis: Within the assay, amplification of reference gene primers was used to estimate how many nucleated cells each sample contained. To quantify the absolute abundance of each unique TCRbeta CDR3 rearrangement, sequence reads were collapsed and filtered. For each sample, productive Simpson clonality was calculated as the square root of Simpson's diversity index across productive rearrangements. TCRdb's version of the immuneACCESS table is confined to in-frame rearrangements and falls short of the full clone set. An unresolved V gene accounts for under half of the shortfall where checked; the remainder is of unknown origin. Clone size and V and J calls were adopted from that table, with D and trimming inferred from the DNA. Within this sample are about 150,000 clones, with 83% of them counted one time only. The ten largest clones add up to about 12% of the sample.

The data are from a study of blood T cell repertoires in COVID-19 (dated by TCRdb to 2019 to 2021). In the study overall: The collaborator samples originated in the United States, Italy and Spain and spanned the acute and convalescent phases of COVID-19. Sample metadata almost always included a de-identified subject ID, COVID-19 status, age in years and sex. The material from the prospective study consisted of cDNA or gDNA derived from T cells, B-cell-depleted T cells, or PBMCs. Subjects who had been exposed to COVID-19, were actively infected with it, or had recovered from it provided the deeply sampled blood TCRbeta repertoires that made up the dataset. The repertoires were released in a freely available public database intended as a resource for research on the immune response to SARS-CoV-2. Where HLA class I and class II types were available, the types were taken from metadata supplied by the sample provider, not from assay-based typing. Samples were obtained from the ongoing ImmuneRACE study (first 160 participants) and from over 1,000 subjects provided by 6 global collaborators.

The CDR3 runs 15 residues from the cysteine to the phenylalanine. The read is trimmed to its CDR3 DNA, 45 bases read in frame from base 1. For CDR1 and CDR2, the germline V gene (reference sequence) lists SGHNT and YYREEE. V loses 4 bases of germline sequence and J loses 4 bases, and the interval between the two ends is 17 bases. What the work shows at the level of the full study, not this receptor alone: How much clinical and demographic metadata was included differed by source and by participant, and the metadata was provided uncurated.

The sample taken for sequencing was peripheral blood. The receptor comes from an older woman with COVID-19, enrolled during active disease. This chain joins TRBV5-4 to TRBJ1-2; the D gene is perhaps TRBD1, on 5 matching bases. The CDR3 sequence is CASSVGTAGGYGYTF. The DNA sequence reads TGTGCCAGCAGCGTGGGGACCGCCGGGGGCTATGGCTACACCTTC.